These 15 T cell receptor beta chains originate from one sample sequenced in a study of PD-1 blockade in classical Hodgkin lymphoma. Each of the patients experienced relapse following autologous stem cell transplantation, and their brentuximab vedotin exposure differed. Researchers used magnetic negative selection to pull out pure CD4+ T cells from thawed PBMCs. Sequencing used immunoSEQ multiplex PCR; TCRdb keeps in-frame clones, though not all of them. Counted here are 6,000 to 6,500 clones, around four fifths occurring once; the ten biggest clones make up around 4%. The source was CD4+ T cells from blood, collected at baseline. These receptors were obtained from a human donor with classical Hodgkin lymphoma.

The chain joins TRBV7-9 to TRBJ2-1, with 7 bases fitting TRBD1. The CDR3 sequence is 18 residues long. Germline CDR1 and CDR2: SEHNR and FQNEAQ (reference sequence). V was clipped by 5 bases and J by 3 bases; unmatched bases: 16. CDR3 region: CASSHRQGGQNYYNEQFF. CDR3 in DNA: TGTGCCAGCAGCCACCGACAAGGGGGACAGAATTACTACAATGAGCAGTTCTTC.

The V gene is TRBV6-6, the J gene TRBJ2-1; 16 nucleotides line up with TRBD2. V was pared by 6 bases and J by 9 bases, with 2 bases of the junction left unmatched. CDR3 length: 14 amino acids. CDR1 and CDR2 (germline): MNHNY, SVGAGI (reference sequence). In nucleotides, the CDR3 is TGTGCCAGCAGGGGACTAGCGGGGGGGCTTGAGCAGTTCTTC. This sequence encodes CASRGLAGGLEQFF.

This chain joins TRBV10-3 and TRBJ2-5; 12 nucleotides line up with TRBD2. J lost 2 bases, V lost 3 bases, and 1 base had no gene match. Germline V lookup: CDR1 ENHRY, CDR2 SYGVKD. This CDR3 is 15 amino acids long. The CDR3: CAISDLAGGQETQYF. The CDR3 coding sequence is TGTGCCATCAGTGATCTAGCGGGGGGGCAAGAGACCCAGTACTTC.

This rearrangement joins TRBV7-9 to TRBJ1-6, with D perhaps TRBD1 (5 bases). In germline, CDR1 is SEHNR, CDR2 FQNEAQ (reference sequence). The germline V and J ends were trimmed by 1 base and 7 bases, with 23 bases remaining between them. The CDR3 sequence is 19 residues long. DNA for the CDR3: TGTGCCAGCAGCTTAGATCAGTGGTTCGGGACCGGGGAGAATTCACCCCTCCACTTT. This encodes CASSLDQWFGTGENSPLHF.

This chain links TRBV12-1 with TRBJ2-7; the table calls TRBD1, which could not be checked here. TRBV12-1 has pseudogene status. The length of the CDR3 is 17 residues. CDR3 sequence reads: CASSFRVHQPPGNEQYF. For the CDR3, the DNA is TGTGCCAGCAGCTTCCGGGTCCATCAGCCCCCAGGGAACGAGCAGTACTTC.

About this clone: One junction end disagrees with the germline gene, perhaps due to a read error. The V and J genes are TRBV5-8 and TRBJ2-7, with D hard to call. Per the germline V gene, CDR1 is SGHTS and CDR2 is YDEGEE. The CDR3 is 18 amino acids. In DNA, the CDR3 is TGCGCCAGCAGCCAAGAGGTCTTTCGGGTCATCCCCCCCTACGAGCAGTACTTC. This translates into CASSQEVFRVIPPYEQYF.

The chain links TRBV7-9 to TRBJ1-4; D not certain. Germline CDR1 reads SEHNR; CDR2 reads FQNEAQ (reference sequence). The CDR3 spans 14 residues. V was clipped by 5 bases and J by 5 bases, with 12 bases between them. CDR3 sequence: CASSPSGGNEKLFF. In nucleotides, the CDR3 is TGTGCCAGCAGCCCCTCGGGTGGGAATGAAAAACTGTTTTTT.

This clone has just one count. The rearrangement uses TRBV28 and TRBJ2-3; D not resolved. In germline, CDR1 is MDHEN, CDR2 SYDVKM. V was pared by 4 bases and J by 6 bases, with 11 bases between. The CDR3 is 13 amino acids. The chain's CDR3 is CASSSLAGDTQYF. CDR3 in DNA: TGTGCCAGCAGTTCGTTAGCCGGGGATACGCAGTATTTT.

This clone appeared a few times. V gene TRBV10-3 combines with J gene TRBJ1-6; 9 bases are shared with TRBD1. The V gene end was trimmed by 10 bases and the J gene end by 9 bases; junction bases not matched to a gene: 16. Germline CDR1 and CDR2: ENHRY and SYGVKD. This CDR3 has 16 residues. The CDR3 spells CATDPGTGIGGSPLHF. The CDR3 DNA reads as TGTGCCACCGACCCTGGGACAGGGATCGGGGGTTCACCCCTCCACTTT.

This chain uses TRBV15 with TRBJ1-1; a possible D gene is TRBD1 (6 bases). The CDR3 is made up of 13 amino acids. The V end lost 5 bases, the J end lost 2 bases, and 9 bases lay between the germline ends. CDR1 and CDR2 from the germline V gene are LNHNV and YYDKDF (reference sequence). The CDR3 sequence: CATSWTVNTEAFF. The DNA of the CDR3 is TGTGCCACCAGCTGGACAGTCAACACTGAAGCTTTCTTT.

Comments on this clone: Other DNA sequences in this sample translate to the same CDR3. V usage is TRBV9 and J usage is TRBJ2-5, with D possibly being TRBD1 (5 bases). The CDR3 runs to 14 residues. The ends were cut back, 2 bases at V and 2 bases at J, with 10 bases in the middle. Germline loops: CDR1 SGDLS, CDR2 YYNGEE. The CDR3 sequence: CASSVKRGQETQYF. The CDR3, as DNA: TGTGCCAGCAGCGTCAAAAGGGGACAAGAGACCCAGTACTTC. The complete variable domain, with remaining parts taken from reference TRBV9 and TRBJ2-5, reads DSGVTQTPKHLITATGQRVTLRCSPRSGDLSVYWYQQSLDQGLQFLIQYYNGEERAKGNILERFSAQQFPDLHSELNLSSLELGDSALYFCASSVKRGQETQYFGPGTRLLVL.

The CDR3 reads CASSPPFGTGEKLFF. In DNA, the CDR3 is TGTGCCAGCAGCCCCCCTTTCGGGACGGGAGAAAAACTGTTTTTT. The gene calls are TRBV9 and TRBJ1-4; tentative D call: TRBD1 (5 bases). The CDR3 is 15 residues long. V was pared by 4 bases and J by 8 bases, with 18 bases between. Germline loops: CDR1 SGDLS, CDR2 YYNGEE.

The chain combines TRBV7-2 with TRBJ2-3, with unresolved D. The CDR3 consists of 12 residues. V gave up 5 bases and J gave up 2 bases, with 5 bases separating them. Germline V gene sequence: CDR1 SGHTA, CDR2 FQGNSA. DNA for the CDR3: TGTGCCAGCAGCCAGCCCACAGATACGCAGTATTTT. This codes for CASSQPTDTQYF.

The chain combines TRBV6-4 with TRBJ1-1; 10 nucleotides match TRBD1. The germline gives CDR1 MRHNA, CDR2 SNTAGT. J lost 1 base, V lost 7 bases, and 18 bases had no gene match. CDR3 size: 19 residues. In DNA form, the CDR3 reads TGTGCCAGCACTTGGGACAGGGGCTTACTAATGATAACGAACACTGAAGCTTTCTTT. Protein product: CASTWDRGLLMITNTEAFF.

The J gene is TRBJ2-5, the V gene TRBV5-6, with 9 bases fitting TRBD2. Germline CDR1 and CDR2: SGHDT and YYEEEE. The CDR3 totals 15 residues. V lost 1 base, J lost 6 bases, and 7 bases stayed unmatched. CDR3 bases: TGTGCCAGCAGCTTGACTAGGGCGGGGGGGCAGACCCAGTACTTC. Its protein is CASSLTRAGGQTQYF.